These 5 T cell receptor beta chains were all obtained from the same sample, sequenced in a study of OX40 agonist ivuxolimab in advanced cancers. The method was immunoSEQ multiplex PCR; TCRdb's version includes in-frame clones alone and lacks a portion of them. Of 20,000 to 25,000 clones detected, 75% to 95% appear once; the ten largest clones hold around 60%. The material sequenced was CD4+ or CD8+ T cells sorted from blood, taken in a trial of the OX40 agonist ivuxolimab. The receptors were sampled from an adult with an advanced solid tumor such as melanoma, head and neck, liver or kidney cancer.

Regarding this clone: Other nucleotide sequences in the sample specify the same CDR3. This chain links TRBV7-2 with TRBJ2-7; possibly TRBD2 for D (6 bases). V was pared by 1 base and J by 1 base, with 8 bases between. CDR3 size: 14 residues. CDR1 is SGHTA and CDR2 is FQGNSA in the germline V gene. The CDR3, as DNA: TGTGCCAGCAGCTTAGGACTAGAATCCTACGAGCAGTACTTC. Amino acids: CASSLGLESYEQYF.

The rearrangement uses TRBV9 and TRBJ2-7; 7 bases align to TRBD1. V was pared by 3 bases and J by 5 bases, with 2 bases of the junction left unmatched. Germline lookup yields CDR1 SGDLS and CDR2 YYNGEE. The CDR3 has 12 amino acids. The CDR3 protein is CASSATGDEQYF. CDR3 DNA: TGTGCCAGCAGCGCCACAGGGGACGAGCAGTACTTC. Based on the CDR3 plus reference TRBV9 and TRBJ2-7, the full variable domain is DSGVTQTPKHLITATGQRVTLRCSPRSGDLSVYWYQQSLDQGLQFLIQYYNGEERAKGNILERFSAQQFPDLHSELNLSSLELGDSALYFCASSATGDEQYFGPGTRLTVT.

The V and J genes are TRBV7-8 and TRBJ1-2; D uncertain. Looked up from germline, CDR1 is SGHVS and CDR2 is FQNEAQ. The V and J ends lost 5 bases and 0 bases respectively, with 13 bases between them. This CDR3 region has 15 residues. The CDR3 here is CASSLAEPANYGYTF. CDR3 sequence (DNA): TGTGCCAGCAGCCTGGCGGAACCAGCTAACTATGGCTACACCTTC.

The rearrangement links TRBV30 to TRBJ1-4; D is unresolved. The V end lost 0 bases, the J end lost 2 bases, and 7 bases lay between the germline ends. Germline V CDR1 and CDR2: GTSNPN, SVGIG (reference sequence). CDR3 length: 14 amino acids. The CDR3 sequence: CAWSVGVTNEKLFF. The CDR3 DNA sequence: TGTGCCTGGAGTGTTGGAGTCACTAATGAAAAACTGTTTTTT. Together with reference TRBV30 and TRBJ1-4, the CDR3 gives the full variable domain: SQTIHQWPATLVQPVGSPLSLECTVEGTSNPNLYWYRQAAGRGLQLLFYSVGIGQISSEVPQNLSASRPQDRQFILSSKKLLLSDSGFYLCAWSVGVTNEKLFFGSGTQLSVL.

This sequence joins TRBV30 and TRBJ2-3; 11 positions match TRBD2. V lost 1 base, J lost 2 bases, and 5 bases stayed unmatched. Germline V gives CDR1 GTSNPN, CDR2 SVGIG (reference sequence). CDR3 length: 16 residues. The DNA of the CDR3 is TGTGCCTGGAGTGAAACTAGCGGGGGATACACAGATACGCAGTATTTT. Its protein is CAWSETSGGYTDTQYF.